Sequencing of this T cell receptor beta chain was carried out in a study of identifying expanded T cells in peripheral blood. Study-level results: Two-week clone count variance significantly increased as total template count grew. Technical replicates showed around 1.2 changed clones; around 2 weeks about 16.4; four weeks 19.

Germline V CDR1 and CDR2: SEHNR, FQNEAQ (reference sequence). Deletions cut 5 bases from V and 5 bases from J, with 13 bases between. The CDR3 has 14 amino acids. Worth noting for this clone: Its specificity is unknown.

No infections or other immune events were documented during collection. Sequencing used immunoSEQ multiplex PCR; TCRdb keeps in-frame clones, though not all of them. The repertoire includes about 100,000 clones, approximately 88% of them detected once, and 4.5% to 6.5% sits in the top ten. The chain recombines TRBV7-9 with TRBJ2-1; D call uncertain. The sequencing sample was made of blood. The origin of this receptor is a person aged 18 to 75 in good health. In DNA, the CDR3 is TGTGCCAGCAGCAACTCCGAAGCTCACAATGAGCAGTTCTTC. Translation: CASSNSEAHNEQFF.